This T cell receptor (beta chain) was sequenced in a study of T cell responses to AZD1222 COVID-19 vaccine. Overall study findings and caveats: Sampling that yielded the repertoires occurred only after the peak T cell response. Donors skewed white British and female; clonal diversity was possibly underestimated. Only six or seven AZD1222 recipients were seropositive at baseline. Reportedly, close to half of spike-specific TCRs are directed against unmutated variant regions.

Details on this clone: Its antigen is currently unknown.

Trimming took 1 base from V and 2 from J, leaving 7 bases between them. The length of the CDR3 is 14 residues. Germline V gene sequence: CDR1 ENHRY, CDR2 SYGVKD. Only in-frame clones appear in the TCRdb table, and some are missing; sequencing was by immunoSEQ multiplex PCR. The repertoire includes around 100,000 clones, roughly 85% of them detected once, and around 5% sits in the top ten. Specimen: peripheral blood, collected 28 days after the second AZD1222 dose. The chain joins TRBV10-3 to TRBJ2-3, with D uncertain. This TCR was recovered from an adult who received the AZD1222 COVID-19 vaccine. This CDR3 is CAISEFDLTDTQYF. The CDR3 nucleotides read TGTGCCATCAGTGAGTTTGACCTCACAGATACGCAGTATTTT.